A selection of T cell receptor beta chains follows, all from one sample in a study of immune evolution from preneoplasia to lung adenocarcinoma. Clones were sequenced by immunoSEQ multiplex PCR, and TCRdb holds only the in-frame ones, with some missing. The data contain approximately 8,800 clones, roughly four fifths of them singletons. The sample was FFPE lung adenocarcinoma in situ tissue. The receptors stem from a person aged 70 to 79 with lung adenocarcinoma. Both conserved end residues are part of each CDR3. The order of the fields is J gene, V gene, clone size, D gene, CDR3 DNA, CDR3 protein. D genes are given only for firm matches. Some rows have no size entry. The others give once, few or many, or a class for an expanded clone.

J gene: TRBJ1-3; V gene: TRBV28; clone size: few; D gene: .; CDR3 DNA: TGTGCCAGCAGTGCAGCGACAACTACTCCTGGAAACACCATATATTTT; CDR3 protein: CASSAATTTPGNTIYF
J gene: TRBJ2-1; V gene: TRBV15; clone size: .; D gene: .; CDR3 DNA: TGTGCCACCAGCCTTAGCCGCGGTTCATCCTACAATGAGCAGTTCTTC; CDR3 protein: CATSLSRGSSYNEQFF
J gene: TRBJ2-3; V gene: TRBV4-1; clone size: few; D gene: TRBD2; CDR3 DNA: TGCGCCAGCAGCCAACCCCCCCTAGCGGGGGCCACAGATACGCAGTATTTT; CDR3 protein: CASSQPPLAGATDTQYF
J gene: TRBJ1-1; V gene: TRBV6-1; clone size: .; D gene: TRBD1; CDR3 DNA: TGTGCCAGCACCTCGGACAGGCCGGGGGCTTTCTTT; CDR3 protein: CASTSDRPGAFF
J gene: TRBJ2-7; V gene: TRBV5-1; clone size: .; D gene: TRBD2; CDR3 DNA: TGCGCCAGCAGCTTTGGTAGCGGGGGGGCCCGGACCTACGAGCAGTACTTC; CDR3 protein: CASSFGSGGARTYEQYF
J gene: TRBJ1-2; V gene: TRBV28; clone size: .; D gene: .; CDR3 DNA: TGTGCCAGCAGATCCCTTGGGCGTCGGGGGGGCTACACCTTC; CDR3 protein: CASRSLGRRGGYTF
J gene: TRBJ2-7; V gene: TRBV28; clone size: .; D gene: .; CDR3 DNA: TGTGCCAGCAGTTTCTATTTGCAGGGTTCCACCTACGAGCAGTACTTC; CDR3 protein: CASSFYLQGSTYEQYF
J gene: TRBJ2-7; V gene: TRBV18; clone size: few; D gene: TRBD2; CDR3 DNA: TGTGCCAGCTCACCACCTAGCGGGAGCGCCTACGAGCAGTACTTC; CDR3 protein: CASSPPSGSAYEQYF
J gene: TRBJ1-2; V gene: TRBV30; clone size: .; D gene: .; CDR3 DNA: TGTGCCTGGTCCTATTGGGCTGGCTACACCTTC; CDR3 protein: CAWSYWAGYTF
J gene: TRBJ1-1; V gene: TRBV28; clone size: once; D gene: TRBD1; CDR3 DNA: TGTGCCAGCAGTTTAGGGACAGGGGGGACGAACACTGAAGCTTTCTTT; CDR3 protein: CASSLGTGGTNTEAFF
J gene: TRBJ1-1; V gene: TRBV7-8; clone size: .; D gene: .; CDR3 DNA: TGTGCCAGCAGCTCGGACACTGAAGCTTTCTTT; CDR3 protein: CASSSDTEAFF
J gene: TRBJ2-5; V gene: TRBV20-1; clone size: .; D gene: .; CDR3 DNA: TGCAGTGCTAGACAGCGAGAGACCCAGTACTTC; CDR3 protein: CSARQRETQYF
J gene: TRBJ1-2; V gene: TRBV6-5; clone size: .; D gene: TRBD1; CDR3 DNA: TGTGCCAGCACAGGTCGACGACAGGGTCGAGGCTACACCTTC; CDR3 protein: CASTGRRQGRGYTF
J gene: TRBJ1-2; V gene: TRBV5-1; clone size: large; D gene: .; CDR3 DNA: TGCGCCAGCAGCTTGGGGCCGCACCATGGCTACACCTTC; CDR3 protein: CASSLGPHHGYTF
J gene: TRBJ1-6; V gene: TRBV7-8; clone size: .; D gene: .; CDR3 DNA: TGTGCCAGCAGCTTGGGCAGCCGTTATTCACCCCTCCACTTT; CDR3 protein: CASSLGSRYSPLHF
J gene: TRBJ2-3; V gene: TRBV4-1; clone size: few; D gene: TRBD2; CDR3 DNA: TGCGCCAGCAGTCACCCCGGACTAGCGGGAGCCATAAACACAGATACGCAGTATTTT; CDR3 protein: CASSHPGLAGAINTDTQYF
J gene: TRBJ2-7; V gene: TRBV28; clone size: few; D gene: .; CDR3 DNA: TGTGCCAGCAGTGAGTTTTACGAGCAGTACTTC; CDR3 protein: CASSEFYEQYF
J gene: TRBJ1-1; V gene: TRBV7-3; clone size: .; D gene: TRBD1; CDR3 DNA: TGTGCCAGCAGCCGCTCCGACAGGGGAAACACTGAAGCTTTCTTT; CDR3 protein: CASSRSDRGNTEAFF
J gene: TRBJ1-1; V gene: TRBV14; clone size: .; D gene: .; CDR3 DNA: TGTGCCAGCAGCGTGGACAGGAACACTGAAGCTTTCTTT; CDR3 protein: CASSVDRNTEAFF
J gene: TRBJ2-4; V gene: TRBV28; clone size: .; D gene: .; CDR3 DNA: TGTGCCAGCAGTTTCTTTTGGGGGGGGGCAGGGAGGACCAAAAACATTCAGTACTTC; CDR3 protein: CASSFFWGGAGRTKNIQYF
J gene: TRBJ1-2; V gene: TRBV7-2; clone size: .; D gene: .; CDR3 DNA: TGTGCCAGCAGCCTGTACATAGAGTATGGCTACACCTTC; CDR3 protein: CASSLYIEYGYTF
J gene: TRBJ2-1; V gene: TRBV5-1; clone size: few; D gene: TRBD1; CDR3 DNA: TGCGCCAGCAGTCGCGGACAGGGGGCGCCGGATGAGCAGTTCTTC; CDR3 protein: CASSRGQGAPDEQFF
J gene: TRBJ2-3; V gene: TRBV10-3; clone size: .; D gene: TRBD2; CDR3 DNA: TGTGCCATCAGTCGTTTAAAGTCGGGGACTAGCGGACCGGATACGCAGTATTTT; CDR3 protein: CAISRLKSGTSGPDTQYF
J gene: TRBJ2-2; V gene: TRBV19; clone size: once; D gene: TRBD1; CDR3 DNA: TGTGCCAGTAGTATTGGGACAGTTAACACCGGGGAGCTGTTTTTT; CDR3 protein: CASSIGTVNTGELFF
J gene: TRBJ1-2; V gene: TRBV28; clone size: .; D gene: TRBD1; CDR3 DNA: TGTGCCAGCAACCGGGGACAGTCTAACTATGGCTACACCTTC; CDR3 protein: CASNRGQSNYGYTF
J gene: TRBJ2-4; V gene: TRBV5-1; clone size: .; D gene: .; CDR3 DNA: TGCGCCAGCAGCTTCGGGGATTCAAAAAACATTCAGTACTTC; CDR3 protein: CASSFGDSKNIQYF
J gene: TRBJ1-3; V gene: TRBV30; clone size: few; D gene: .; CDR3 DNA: TGTGCCTGGACAATCTCTGGAAACACCATATATTTT; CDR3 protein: CAWTISGNTIYF
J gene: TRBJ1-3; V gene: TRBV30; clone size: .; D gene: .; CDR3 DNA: TGTGCCTGGAGTGGGTCAGGGGCTACTGGAAACACCATATATTTT; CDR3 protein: CAWSGSGATGNTIYF
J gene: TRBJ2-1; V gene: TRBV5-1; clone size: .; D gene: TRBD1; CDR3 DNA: TGCGCCAGCAGCCCTCGACAGGGTCCGAGCTCCTACAATGAGCAGTTCTTC; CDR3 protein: CASSPRQGPSSYNEQFF
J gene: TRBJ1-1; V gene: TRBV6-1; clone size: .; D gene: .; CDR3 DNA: TGTGCCAGCAGTGAACACAGGGTTGCCACTGAAGCTTTCTTT; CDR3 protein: CASSEHRVATEAFF
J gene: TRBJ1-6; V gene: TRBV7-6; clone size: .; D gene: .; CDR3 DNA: TGTGCCAGCAGCTTAGCCAGGGACTATAATTCACCCCTCCACTTT; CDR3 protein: CASSLARDYNSPLHF